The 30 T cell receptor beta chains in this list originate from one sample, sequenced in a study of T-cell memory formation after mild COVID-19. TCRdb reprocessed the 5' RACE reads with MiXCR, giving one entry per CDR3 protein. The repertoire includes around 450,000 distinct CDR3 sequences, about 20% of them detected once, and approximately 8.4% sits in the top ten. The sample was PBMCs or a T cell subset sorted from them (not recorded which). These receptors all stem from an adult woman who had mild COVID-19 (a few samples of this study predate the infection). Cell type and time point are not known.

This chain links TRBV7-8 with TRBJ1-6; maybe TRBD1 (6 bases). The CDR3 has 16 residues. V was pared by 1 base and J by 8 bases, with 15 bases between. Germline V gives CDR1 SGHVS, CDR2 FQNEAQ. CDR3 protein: CASSLVLTGRYSPLHF. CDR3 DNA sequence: TGTGCCAGCAGCTTAGTTCTGACAGGCCGGTATTCACCCCTCCACTTT.

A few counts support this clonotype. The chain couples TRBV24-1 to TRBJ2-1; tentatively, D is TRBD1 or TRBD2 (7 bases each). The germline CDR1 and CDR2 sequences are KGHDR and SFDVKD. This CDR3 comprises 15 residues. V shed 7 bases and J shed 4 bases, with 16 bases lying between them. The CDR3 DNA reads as TGTGCCACCAGGGGGGGAGGGGGCCTTTACAATGAGCAGTTCTTC. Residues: CATRGGGGLYNEQFF.

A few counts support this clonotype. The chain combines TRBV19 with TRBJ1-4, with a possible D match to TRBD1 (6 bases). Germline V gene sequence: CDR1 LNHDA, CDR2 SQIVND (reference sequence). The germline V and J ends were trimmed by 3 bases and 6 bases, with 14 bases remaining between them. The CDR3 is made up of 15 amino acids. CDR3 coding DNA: TGTGCCAGTAGTATCTCCGGGACACTTTATGAAAAACTGTTTTTT. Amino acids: CASSISGTLYEKLFF.

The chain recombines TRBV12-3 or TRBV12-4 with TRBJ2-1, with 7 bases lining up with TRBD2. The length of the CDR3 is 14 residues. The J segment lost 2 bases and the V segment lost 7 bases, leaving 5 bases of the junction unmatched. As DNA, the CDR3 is TGTGCCAGCAACGGCGGGAGCCCCTACAATGAGCAGTTCTTC. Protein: CASNGGSPYNEQFF.

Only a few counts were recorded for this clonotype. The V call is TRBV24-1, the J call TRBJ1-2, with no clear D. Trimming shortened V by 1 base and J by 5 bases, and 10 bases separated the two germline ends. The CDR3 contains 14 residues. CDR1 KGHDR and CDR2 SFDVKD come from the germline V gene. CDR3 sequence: CATSDFDASYGYTF. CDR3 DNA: TGTGCCACCAGTGATTTTGACGCCTCATATGGCTACACCTTC.

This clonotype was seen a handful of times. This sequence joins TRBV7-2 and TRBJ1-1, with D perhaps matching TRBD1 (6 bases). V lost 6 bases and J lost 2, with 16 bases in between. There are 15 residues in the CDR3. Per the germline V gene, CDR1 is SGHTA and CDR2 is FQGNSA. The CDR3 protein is CASSPGQILNTEAFF. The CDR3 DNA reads TGTGCCAGCAGTCCAGGACAGATTCTCAACACTGAAGCTTTCTTT.

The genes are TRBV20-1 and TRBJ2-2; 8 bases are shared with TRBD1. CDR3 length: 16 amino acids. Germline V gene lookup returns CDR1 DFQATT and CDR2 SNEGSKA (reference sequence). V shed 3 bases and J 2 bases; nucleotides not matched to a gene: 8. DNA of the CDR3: TGCAGTGCTAGGAAGGTGGGACAGGTTAACACCGGGGAGCTGTTTTTT. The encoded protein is CSARKVGQVNTGELFF.

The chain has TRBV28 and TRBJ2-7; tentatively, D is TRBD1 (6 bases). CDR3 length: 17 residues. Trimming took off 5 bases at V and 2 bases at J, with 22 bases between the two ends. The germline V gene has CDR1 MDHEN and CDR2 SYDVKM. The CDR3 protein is CASSAQIGQLSPYEQYF. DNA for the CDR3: TGTGCCAGCAGTGCCCAGATTGGACAGTTGAGCCCCTACGAGCAGTACTTC.

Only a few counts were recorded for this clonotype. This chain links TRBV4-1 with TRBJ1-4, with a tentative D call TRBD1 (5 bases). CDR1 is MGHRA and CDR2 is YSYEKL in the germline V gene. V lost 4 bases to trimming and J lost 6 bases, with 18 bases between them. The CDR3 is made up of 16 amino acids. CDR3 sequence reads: CASSLAELGEDEKLFF. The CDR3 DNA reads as TGCGCCAGCAGCCTGGCTGAATTGGGGGAAGATGAAAAACTGTTTTTT.

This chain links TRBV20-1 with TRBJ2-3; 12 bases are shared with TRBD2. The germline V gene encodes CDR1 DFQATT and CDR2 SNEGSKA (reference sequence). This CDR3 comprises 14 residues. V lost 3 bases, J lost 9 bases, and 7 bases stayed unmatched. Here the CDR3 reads CSARAPSGGDTQYF. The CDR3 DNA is TGCAGTGCTAGGGCGCCTAGCGGGGGGGACACGCAGTATTTT.

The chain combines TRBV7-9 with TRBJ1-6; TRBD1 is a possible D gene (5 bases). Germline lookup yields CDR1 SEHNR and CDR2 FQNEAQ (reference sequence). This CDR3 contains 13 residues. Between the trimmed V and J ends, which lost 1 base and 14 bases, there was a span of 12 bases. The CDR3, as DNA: TGTGCCAGCAGCTTAGACCCGCGACAGTCCCTCCACTTT. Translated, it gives CASSLDPRQSLHF.

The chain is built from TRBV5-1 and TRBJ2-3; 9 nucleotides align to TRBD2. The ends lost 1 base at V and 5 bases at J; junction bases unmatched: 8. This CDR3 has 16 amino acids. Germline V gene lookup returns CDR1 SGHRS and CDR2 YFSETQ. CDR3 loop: CASSLWLSSGEDTQYF. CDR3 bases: TGCGCCAGCAGCTTGTGGTTGTCTAGCGGGGAAGATACGCAGTATTTT.

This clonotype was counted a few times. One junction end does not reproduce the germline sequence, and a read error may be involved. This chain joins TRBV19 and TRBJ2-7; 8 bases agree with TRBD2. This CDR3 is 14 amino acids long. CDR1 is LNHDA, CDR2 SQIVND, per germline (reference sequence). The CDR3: CACRNAGGSYEQYF. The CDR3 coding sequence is TGTGCCTGTAGGAATGCGGGGGGCTCCTACGAGCAGTACTTC.

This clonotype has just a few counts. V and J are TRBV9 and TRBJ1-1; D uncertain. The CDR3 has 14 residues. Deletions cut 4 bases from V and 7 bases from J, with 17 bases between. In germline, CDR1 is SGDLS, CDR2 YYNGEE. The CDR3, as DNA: TGTGCCAGCAGCAACAACCCTGGCCCCGATGAAGCTTTCTTT. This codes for CASSNNPGPDEAFF.

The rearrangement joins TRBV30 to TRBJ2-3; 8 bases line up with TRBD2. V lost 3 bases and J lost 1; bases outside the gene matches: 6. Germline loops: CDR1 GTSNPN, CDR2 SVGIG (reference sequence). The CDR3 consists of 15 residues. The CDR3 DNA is TGTGCCTGGAGAACTACAGCGGGAGGCACAGATACGCAGTATTTT. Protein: CAWRTTAGGTDTQYF. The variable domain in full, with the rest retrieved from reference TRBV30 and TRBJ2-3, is SQTIHQWPATLVQPVGSPLSLECTVEGTSNPNLYWYRQAAGRGLQLLFYSVGIGQISSEVPQNLSASRPQDRQFILSSKKLLLSDSGFYLCAWRTTAGGTDTQYFGPGTRLTVL.

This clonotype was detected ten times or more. CDR3 sequence (DNA): TGTGCCATCAGCCATTCTAGCGGAACGTACCAAGAGACCCAGTACTTC. This codes for CAISHSSGTYQETQYF. This chain connects TRBV10-3 to TRBJ2-5; the match to TRBD2 covers 7 bases. The ends lost 6 bases at V and 0 bases at J; junction bases unmatched: 10. This CDR3 has 16 residues. Germline V gene sequence: CDR1 ENHRY, CDR2 SYGVKD.

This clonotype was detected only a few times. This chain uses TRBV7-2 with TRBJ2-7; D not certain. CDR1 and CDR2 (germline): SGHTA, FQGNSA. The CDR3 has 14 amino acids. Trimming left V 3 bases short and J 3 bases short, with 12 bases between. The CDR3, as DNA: TGTGCCAGCAGCTTGGGGTATGGTGTCTACGAGCAGTACTTC. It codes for CASSLGYGVYEQYF. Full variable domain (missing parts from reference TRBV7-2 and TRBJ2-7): GAGVSQSPSNKVTEKGKDVELRCDPISGHTALYWYRQSLGQGLEFLIYFQGNSAPDKSGLPSDRFSAERTGGSVSTLTIQRTQQEDSAVYLCASSLGYGVYEQYFGPGTRLTVT.

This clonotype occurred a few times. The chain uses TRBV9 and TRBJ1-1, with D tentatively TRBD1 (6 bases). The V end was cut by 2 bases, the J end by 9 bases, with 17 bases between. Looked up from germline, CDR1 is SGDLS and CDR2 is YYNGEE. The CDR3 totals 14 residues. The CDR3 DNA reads TGTGCCAGCAGCGTCCATCCAAGGGGGGCTCAAGCTTTCTTT. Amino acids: CASSVHPRGAQAFF.

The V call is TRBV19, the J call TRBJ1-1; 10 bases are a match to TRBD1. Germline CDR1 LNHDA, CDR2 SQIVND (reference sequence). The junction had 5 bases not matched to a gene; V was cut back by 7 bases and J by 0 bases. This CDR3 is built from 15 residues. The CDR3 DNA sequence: TGTGCCAGTAAATGGGGACAGGGGTTGAACACTGAAGCTTTCTTT. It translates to CASKWGQGLNTEAFF. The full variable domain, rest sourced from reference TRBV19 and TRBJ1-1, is DGGITQSPKYLFRKEGQNVTLSCEQNLNHDAMYWYRQDPGQGLRLIYYSQIVNDFQKGDIAEGYSVSREKKESFPLTVTSAQKNPTAFYLCASKWGQGLNTEAFFGQGTRLTVV.

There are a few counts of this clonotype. In nucleotides, the CDR3 is TGTGCCAGCAGCCCGGACCTTTACACTGAAGCTTTCTTT. Translating it yields CASSPDLYTEAFF. This chain connects TRBV11-2 to TRBJ1-1; D remains unclear. The germline V and J ends were trimmed by 5 bases and 3 bases, with 10 bases remaining between them. Germline CDR1 reads SGHAT; CDR2 reads FQNNGV. This CDR3 contains 13 residues.

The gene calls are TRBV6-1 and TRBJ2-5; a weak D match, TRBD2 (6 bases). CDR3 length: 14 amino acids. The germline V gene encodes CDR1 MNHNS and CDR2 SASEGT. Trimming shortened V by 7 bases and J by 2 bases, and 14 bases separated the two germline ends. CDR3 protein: CASIVQRGQETQYF. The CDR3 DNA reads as TGTGCCAGCATCGTCCAACGGGGGCAAGAGACCCAGTACTTC.

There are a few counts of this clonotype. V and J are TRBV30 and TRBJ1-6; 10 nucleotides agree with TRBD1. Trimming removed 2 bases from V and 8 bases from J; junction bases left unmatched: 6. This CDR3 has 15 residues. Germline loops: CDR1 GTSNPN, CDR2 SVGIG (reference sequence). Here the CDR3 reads CAWSNRDRGDSPLHF. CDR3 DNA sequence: TGTGCCTGGAGTAACCGGGACAGGGGAGATTCACCCCTCCACTTT.

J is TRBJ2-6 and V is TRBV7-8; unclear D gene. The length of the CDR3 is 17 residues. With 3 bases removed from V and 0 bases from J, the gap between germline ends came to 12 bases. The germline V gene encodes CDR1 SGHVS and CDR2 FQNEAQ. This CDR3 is CASSFLSFGSGANVLTF. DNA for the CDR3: TGTGCCAGCAGCTTCCTATCGTTCGGCTCTGGGGCCAACGTCCTGACTTTC.

CDR3: CASDQGRGNEQFF. CDR3 coding DNA: TGTGCCAGCGACCAGGGTCGGGGGAATGAGCAGTTCTTC. V usage is TRBV7-9 and J usage is TRBJ2-1, with D perhaps TRBD2 (6 bases). CDR1 is SEHNR, CDR2 FQNEAQ, per germline (reference sequence). Trimming removed 8 bases at V and 7 bases at J, with 15 bases between. The length of the CDR3 is 13 residues.

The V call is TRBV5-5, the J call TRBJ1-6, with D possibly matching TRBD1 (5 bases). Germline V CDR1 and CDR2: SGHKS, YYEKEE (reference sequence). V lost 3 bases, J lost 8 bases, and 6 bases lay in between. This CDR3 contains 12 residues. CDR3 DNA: TGTGCCAGCAGCTCGGGGGATTCACCCCTCCACTTT. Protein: CASSSGDSPLHF.

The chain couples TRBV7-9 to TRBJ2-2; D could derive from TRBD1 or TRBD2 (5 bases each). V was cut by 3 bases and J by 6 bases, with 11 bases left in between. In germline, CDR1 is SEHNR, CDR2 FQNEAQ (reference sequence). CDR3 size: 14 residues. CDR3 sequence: CASSFGAEAGELFF. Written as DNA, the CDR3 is TGTGCCAGCAGCTTCGGGGCCGAGGCCGGGGAGCTGTTTTTT.

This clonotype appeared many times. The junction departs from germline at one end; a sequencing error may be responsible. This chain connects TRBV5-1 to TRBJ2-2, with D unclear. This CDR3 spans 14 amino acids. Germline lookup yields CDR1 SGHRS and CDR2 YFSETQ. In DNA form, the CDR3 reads TGTGCCAGCAGCTTAAGAGGAAACACCGGGGAGCTGTTTTTT. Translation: CASSLRGNTGELFF.

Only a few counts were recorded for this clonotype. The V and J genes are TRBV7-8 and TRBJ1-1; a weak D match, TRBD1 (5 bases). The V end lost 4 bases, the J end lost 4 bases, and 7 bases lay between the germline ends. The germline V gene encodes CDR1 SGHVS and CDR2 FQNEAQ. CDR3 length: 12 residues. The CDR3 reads CASSSGSTEAFF. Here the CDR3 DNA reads TGTGCCAGCAGCTCAGGGAGCACTGAAGCTTTCTTT.

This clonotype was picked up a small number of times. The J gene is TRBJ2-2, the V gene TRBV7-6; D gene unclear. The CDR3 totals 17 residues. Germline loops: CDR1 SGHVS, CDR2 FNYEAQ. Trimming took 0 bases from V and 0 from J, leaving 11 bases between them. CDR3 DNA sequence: TGTGCCAGCAGCTTAGCGCGACAACTCCCGAACACCGGGGAGCTGTTTTTT. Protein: CASSLARQLPNTGELFF.

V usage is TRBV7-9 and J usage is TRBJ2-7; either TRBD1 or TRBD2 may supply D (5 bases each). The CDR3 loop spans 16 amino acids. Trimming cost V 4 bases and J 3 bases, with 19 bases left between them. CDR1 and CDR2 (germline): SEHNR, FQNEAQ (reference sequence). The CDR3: CASSSPYTGAHYEQYF. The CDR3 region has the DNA TGTGCCAGCAGCTCCCCTTACACCGGGGCCCACTACGAGCAGTACTTC. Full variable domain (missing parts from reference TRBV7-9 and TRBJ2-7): DTGVSQNPRHKITKRGQNVTFRCDPISEHNRLYWYRQTLGQGPEFLTYFQNEAQLEKSRLLSDRFSAERPKGSFSTLEIQRTEQGDSAMYLCASSSPYTGAHYEQYFGPGTRLTVT.